The 27 T cell receptor beta chains reported below all come from one sample, sequenced in a study of neurological immune-mediated disorders. TCRdb recomputed calls from the 5' RACE reads with MiXCR, one row per CDR3 protein. The top ten hold around 1.5% of the sample, which has 50,000 to 65,000 distinct CDR3 sequences, around 3.6% seen once. The sequenced material came from PBMCs. The receptors derive from a man younger than 45 with multiple sclerosis.

The chain recombines TRBV9 with TRBJ2-5; the match to TRBD1 covers 9 bases. The CDR3 is 14 amino acids. J lost 4 bases, V lost 0 bases, and 1 base had no gene match. The germline CDR1 and CDR2 sequences are SGDLS and YYNGEE. The CDR3 bases are TGTGCCAGCAGCGTAGGGACAGGGGTAGAGACCCAGTACTTC. This gives the protein CASSVGTGVETQYF.

The chain couples TRBV11-3 to TRBJ2-5, with D perhaps TRBD1 (6 bases). Germline CDR1 reads SGHNT; CDR2 reads YENEEA. The CDR3 length is 14 residues. V was shortened by 4 bases and J by 2 bases, with 11 bases between the two germline ends. CDR3 protein: CASSSRTEQETQYF. In DNA, the CDR3 is TGTGCCAGCAGCTCTCGGACAGAACAAGAGACCCAGTACTTC.

This clonotype was observed many times. The chain couples TRBV6-5 to TRBJ2-7, with D perhaps given as TRBD1 or TRBD2 (5 bases each). The CDR3 extends over 15 amino acids. Germline CDR1 MNHEY, CDR2 SVGAGI. V lost 0 bases and J 0 bases, leaving 9 bases between the germline ends. The CDR3 bases are TGTGCCAGCAGTTACTCGAGGGACCCCTCCTACGAGCAGTACTTC. This encodes CASSYSRDPSYEQYF.

This clonotype has only a few counts. This chain links TRBV30 with TRBJ1-5; perhaps TRBD1 as D (5 bases). V was trimmed by 3 bases and J by 2 bases, leaving 11 bases between them. The CDR3 is made up of 14 amino acids. Germline CDR1 and CDR2: GTSNPN and SVGIG (reference sequence). CDR3: CAWSPGRGNQPQHF. CDR3 sequence (DNA): TGTGCCTGGAGCCCAGGGCGAGGCAATCAGCCCCAGCATTTT. The whole variable domain, filled in from reference TRBV30 and TRBJ1-5, reads SQTIHQWPATLVQPVGSPLSLECTVEGTSNPNLYWYRQAAGRGLQLLFYSVGIGQISSEVPQNLSASRPQDRQFILSSKKLLLSDSGFYLCAWSPGRGNQPQHFGDGTRLSIL.

This clonotype was seen many times. The V gene is TRBV27, the J gene TRBJ2-1; possibly TRBD2 for D (6 bases). The germline V gene has CDR1 MNHEY and CDR2 SMNVEV (reference sequence). The CDR3 runs 14 residues. V dropped 6 bases and J dropped 5 bases, with 14 bases sitting between them. The CDR3 DNA is TGTGCCAGCAGCGGGAGTGAGAGAAACAATGAGCAGTTCTTC. It encodes CASSGSERNNEQFF.

The sample holds many counts of this clonotype. V and J are TRBV20-1 and TRBJ1-6; D is uncertain. V was shortened by 0 bases and J by 3 bases, with 12 bases between the two germline ends. Germline lookup yields CDR1 DFQATT and CDR2 SNEGSKA (reference sequence). CDR3 length equals 16 residues. The DNA of the CDR3 is TGCAGTGCTAGAGATCCTAAAGGGAACTATAATTCACCCCTCCACTTT. Translated, it gives CSARDPKGNYNSPLHF.

This clonotype was seen at least ten times. The gene calls are TRBV12-3 or TRBV12-4 and TRBJ2-7; maybe TRBD2 (6 bases). The CDR3 contains 12 residues. Deletions cut 5 bases from V and 7 bases from J, with 12 bases between. CDR3 protein: CASSRSSAEQYF. The CDR3 nucleotides read TGTGCCAGCAGTCGATCTAGCGCAGAGCAGTACTTC.

This clonotype was seen repeatedly, ten times or more. This chain uses TRBV5-6 with TRBJ2-5; 7 bases match TRBD2. Germline-derived CDR1 and CDR2 are SGHDT and YYEEEE. V gave up 0 bases and J gave up 5 bases; unmatched junction bases: 4. The CDR3 consists of 14 residues. This chain's CDR3 is CASSLGAGDETQYF. The CDR3 nucleotides read TGTGCCAGCAGCTTGGGCGCGGGGGATGAGACCCAGTACTTC.

This clonotype showed up just a few times. The gene calls are TRBV6-5 and TRBJ2-7; D not certain. Germline CDR1 MNHEY, CDR2 SVGAGI. Trimming left V 0 bases short and J 2 bases short, with 11 bases between. The length of the CDR3 is 15 residues. The CDR3 nucleotides are TGTGCCAGCAGTTACTCGTCGCCAGCTACCTACGAGCAGTACTTC. Translated, it gives CASSYSSPATYEQYF.

This clonotype occurred many times. V usage is TRBV27 and J usage is TRBJ1-1, with 9 bases aligning to TRBD1. Germline CDR1 is MNHEY and CDR2 is SMNVEV (reference sequence). The CDR3 is 15 residues long. V shed 0 bases and J 8 bases; nucleotides not matched to a gene: 7. The CDR3 DNA reads as TGTGCCAGCAGTTTATCGGGGACAGGGTTATCCGAAGCTTTCTTT. Its protein product is CASSLSGTGLSEAFF.

This clonotype showed up many times. The chain carries TRBV5-1 and TRBJ2-5, with a tentative D call TRBD1 (5 bases). Trimming pared 0 bases from V and 5 bases from J, leaving 11 bases between. CDR1 and CDR2 from the germline V gene are SGHRS and YFSETQ. The CDR3 sequence is 14 residues long. The CDR3 bases are TGCGCCAGCAGCTTGGGACAGCGCCCGGAGACCCAGTACTTC. Translating gives CASSLGQRPETQYF.

A remark on this clonotype: An end of the junction does not agree with germline; a read error may underlie this. The V and J genes are TRBV12-3 or TRBV12-4 and TRBJ1-5; 9 bases agree with TRBD1. This CDR3 has 16 residues. As DNA, the CDR3 is TGTGCCAGCAGCCTACAGGGGGCTTTTAACAATCAGCCCCAGAATTTT. Protein product: CASSLQGAFNNQPQNF.

This clonotype was counted at least ten times. The rearrangement uses TRBV20-1 and TRBJ1-1, with D unresolved. This CDR3 comprises 13 residues. V was shortened by 2 bases and J by 3 bases, with 10 bases between the two germline ends. The germline V gene encodes CDR1 DFQATT and CDR2 SNEGSKA (reference sequence). The CDR3 here is CSARSSRYTEAFF. The CDR3 region has the DNA TGCAGTGCTAGAAGTTCACGGTACACTGAAGCTTTCTTT.

This clonotype appeared many times. The genes are TRBV20-1 and TRBJ2-3, with TRBD2 matching 10 bases. V shed 5 bases and J 5 bases; nucleotides not matched to a gene: 7. The CDR3 is 14 residues long. The germline V gene has CDR1 DFQATT and CDR2 SNEGSKA (reference sequence). CDR3 sequence: CSAPSGRGEDTQYF. The CDR3 DNA is TGCAGTGCTCCTAGCGGGAGAGGTGAAGATACGCAGTATTTT.

At least ten counts were recorded for this clonotype. The V gene is TRBV24-1, the J gene TRBJ1-1; possible D gene TRBD1, 5 bases. The CDR3 runs to 16 residues. Trimming cost V 1 base and J 1 base, with 12 bases left between them. CDR1 and CDR2 from the germline V gene are KGHDR and SFDVKD. The chain's CDR3 is CATSDFAGSGNTEAFF. In DNA form, the CDR3 reads TGTGCCACCAGTGATTTTGCAGGGTCGGGGAACACTGAAGCTTTCTTT.

This clonotype occurred many times. The chain is built from TRBV4-1 and TRBJ1-5; D is perhaps TRBD1 (6 bases). The CDR3 extends over 16 amino acids. V gave up 2 bases and J gave up 10 bases, with 21 bases separating them. Germline V lookup: CDR1 MGHRA, CDR2 YSYEKL. The CDR3 region is CASSQIDITGTEPQHF. CDR3 nucleotides: TGCGCCAGCAGCCAAATTGATATAACAGGGACCGAACCCCAGCATTTT.

This clonotype was observed at least ten times. V is TRBV12-3 or TRBV12-4 and J is TRBJ2-5; D not certain. The CDR3 has 12 amino acids. Trimming stripped 3 bases from V and 7 bases from J, with 9 bases between. The DNA for the CDR3 is TGTGCCAGCAGTTTTATCGCGCGGACCCAGTACTTC. Translating gives CASSFIARTQYF.

Many counts were recorded for this clonotype. V is TRBV24-1 and J is TRBJ2-4; D is undetermined. This CDR3 region has 15 residues. V lost 7 bases to trimming and J lost 4 bases, with 16 bases between them. CDR1 and CDR2 from the germline V gene are KGHDR and SFDVKD. CDR3 protein: CATRNSAPVKNIQYF. In nucleotides, the CDR3 is TGTGCCACCAGGAACAGCGCGCCGGTTAAAAACATTCAGTACTTC.

This clonotype turned up a few times. This may arise from a read error, as a much more abundant clone is one base away. The rearrangement joins TRBV5-6 to TRBJ2-1; 7 nucleotides match TRBD1. Germline V lookup: CDR1 SGHDT, CDR2 YYEEEE. CDR3 length: 12 residues. Trimming cost V 4 bases and J 6 bases; bases outside gene matches: 1. The CDR3 DNA reads TGTGCCAGCAGCACAGGGGTCAATGAGCAGTTCTTC. This sequence encodes CASSTGVNEQFF.

This clonotype was counted only a few times. This chain joins TRBV10-3 and TRBJ2-7; possible D gene TRBD2, 5 bases. Trimming stripped 3 bases from V and 2 bases from J, with 8 bases between. There are 13 residues in the CDR3. The germline V gene has CDR1 ENHRY and CDR2 SYGVKD. CDR3 amino acids: CAISEEGTYEQYF. CDR3 DNA sequence: TGTGCCATCAGTGAAGAGGGAACCTACGAGCAGTACTTC.

This clonotype was counted ten times or more. The chain is built from TRBV5-1 and TRBJ2-7, with 10 nucleotides matching TRBD1. This CDR3 comprises 13 residues. Per germline, CDR1 SGHRS and CDR2 YFSETQ. V lost 4 bases and J lost 5; bases outside the gene matches: 3. This CDR3 reads CASSRDRGHEQYF. DNA for the CDR3: TGCGCCAGCAGCCGGGACAGGGGCCACGAGCAGTACTTC.

The table lists this clonotype with many counts. The V call is TRBV20-1, the J call TRBJ1-2, with 8 bases lining up with TRBD1. J lost 2 bases, V lost 0 bases, and 2 bases had no gene match. CDR1 is DFQATT and CDR2 is SNEGSKA in the germline V gene (reference sequence). CDR3 length: 14 residues. The CDR3, as DNA: TGCAGTGCTAGAGAGACAGGGGCCAACTATGGCTACACCTTC. This codes for CSARETGANYGYTF.

The sample holds many counts of this clonotype. The gene calls are TRBV27 and TRBJ2-1, with D possibly being TRBD2 (5 bases). CDR1 is MNHEY, CDR2 SMNVEV, per germline (reference sequence). The germline V and J ends were trimmed by 0 bases and 0 bases, with 15 bases remaining between them. This CDR3 has 18 residues. The CDR3 nucleotides read TGTGCCAGCAGTTTATCGTGGCTAGCCCTGAGCTCCTACAATGAGCAGTTCTTC. Its translation is CASSLSWLALSSYNEQFF.

This clonotype was seen at least ten times. V is TRBV6-6 and J is TRBJ2-7; possible D gene TRBD1, 6 bases. This CDR3 is 15 amino acids long. CDR1 and CDR2 (germline): MNHNY, SVGAGI (reference sequence). V dropped 8 bases and J dropped 4 bases, with 21 bases sitting between them. This chain's CDR3 is CASLLSPGVRYEQYF. In nucleotides, the CDR3 is TGTGCCAGCCTTCTGTCTCCAGGGGTAAGATACGAGCAGTACTTC.

This clonotype was found many times. The chain carries TRBV27 and TRBJ2-1; TRBD1 matches 8 bases. The germline CDR1 and CDR2 sequences are MNHEY and SMNVEV (reference sequence). J lost 3 bases, V lost 7 bases, and 11 bases had no gene match. CDR3 length equals 16 residues. The CDR3 region is CASNLGQGAVYNEQFF. The CDR3 bases are TGTGCCAGCAATCTAGGGCAGGGGGCGGTCTACAATGAGCAGTTCTTC.

The table lists this clonotype with many counts. The J gene is TRBJ2-7, the V gene TRBV7-9, with D perhaps matching TRBD1 (6 bases). The germline V and J ends were trimmed by 4 bases and 2 bases, with 9 bases remaining between them. CDR1 and CDR2 from the germline V gene are SEHNR and FQNEAQ (reference sequence). CDR3 size: 13 residues. CDR3 nucleotides: TGTGCCAGCAGCTCCGGACAGACCTACGAGCAGTACTTC. Residues: CASSSGQTYEQYF.

This clonotype was seen many times. V is TRBV20-1 and J is TRBJ2-5; TRBD2 matches at 9 bases. CDR3 length: 18 residues. Germline CDR1 DFQATT, CDR2 SNEGSKA (reference sequence). Trimming took 1 base from V and 4 from J; bases not matched to a gene: 16. This CDR3 is CSARAPWTSVAGVETQYF. The CDR3 coding sequence is TGCAGTGCTAGAGCCCCATGGACTTCCGTAGCGGGGGTAGAGACCCAGTACTTC.